This T cell receptor (beta chain) was obtained from a study of beta chain features in type 1 diabetes. Study background: Age, gender, cell numbers and subset yield matched between patients and controls. Study-wide points: Patients' naive, central memory and Treg TCRB repertoires seemed closer to one another than those of healthy donors.

With respect to this clone: Its antigen is as yet unknown.

The length of the CDR3 is 12 residues. Per germline, CDR1 SGHVS and CDR2 FNYEAQ. Expressed TCRB transcripts were sequenced after all isolated RNA was converted to cDNA. This table comes from immunoSEQ multiplex PCR, and its TCRdb copy is limited to in-frame clones, with some not included. The data hold 300,000 or so clones, with 8% observed a single time. The TCR was taken from a woman between 18 and 30 years old in good health. V and J are TRBV7-6 and TRBJ2-5; D possibly corresponds to TRBD1 (5 bases). TRBJ2-7 matches the DNA end more closely, so the J call is doubtful. The source material was central memory CD4+ T cells from blood. The CDR3 protein is CASSGATSEQYF. As DNA, the CDR3 is TGTGCCAGCAGCGGGGCCACCTCCGAGCAGTACTTC.